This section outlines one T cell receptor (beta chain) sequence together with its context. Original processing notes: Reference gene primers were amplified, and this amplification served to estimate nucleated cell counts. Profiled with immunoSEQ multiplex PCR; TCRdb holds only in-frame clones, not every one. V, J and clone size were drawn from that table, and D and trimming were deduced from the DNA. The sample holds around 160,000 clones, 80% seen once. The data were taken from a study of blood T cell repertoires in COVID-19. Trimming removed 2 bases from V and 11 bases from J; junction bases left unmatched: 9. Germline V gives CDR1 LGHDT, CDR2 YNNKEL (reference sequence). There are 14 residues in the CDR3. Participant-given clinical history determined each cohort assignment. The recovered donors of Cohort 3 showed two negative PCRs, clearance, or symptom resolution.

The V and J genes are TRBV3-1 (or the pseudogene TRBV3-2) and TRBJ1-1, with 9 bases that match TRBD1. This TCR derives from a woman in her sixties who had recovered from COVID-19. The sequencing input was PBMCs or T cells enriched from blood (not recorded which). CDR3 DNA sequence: TGTGCCAGCAGCCAATACAATGGGGACAGGGTCGCTTTCTTT. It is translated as CASSQYNGDRVAFF.